Below are 19 T cell receptor beta chains sequenced from a single sample in a study of CD8 T cells in Susac syndrome. Random hexamers served to reverse transcribe roughly 0.5 to 1 ug RNA. MiXCR, applied by TCRdb to the immunoSEQ multiplex PCR reads, yields one record per CDR3 protein. The data hold around 300,000 distinct CDR3 sequences, with about 91% observed a single time. Input material: CD4+ T cells from PBMCs. These receptors were taken from a human donor with multiple sclerosis.

This sequence joins TRBV30 and TRBJ2-7, with a tentative D call TRBD1 (6 bases). Between the trimmed V and J ends, which lost 2 bases and 2 bases, there was a span of 10 bases. The length of the CDR3 is 13 residues. Germline-derived CDR1 and CDR2 are GTSNPN and SVGIG (reference sequence). Written as DNA, the CDR3 is TGTGCCTGGAGTAGGGACAAGACCTACGAGCAGTACTTC. Translating it yields CAWSRDKTYEQYF.

V usage is TRBV14 and J usage is TRBJ1-2, with no clear D. This CDR3 contains 11 residues. Germline CDR1 and CDR2: SGHDN and FVKESK. Trimming removed 8 bases from V and 7 bases from J, with 11 bases in between. The DNA of the CDR3 is TGTGCCAGCTCCTTTAGGGCTGGCTACACCTTC. The encoded protein is CASSFRAGYTF. Combining the CDR3 with reference TRBV14 and TRBJ1-2 gives the whole variable domain EAGVTQFPSHSVIEKGQTVTLRCDPISGHDNLYWYRRVMGKEIKFLLHFVKESKQDESGMPNNRFLAERTGGTYSTLKVQPAELEDSGVYFCASSFRAGYTFGSGTRLTVV.

This chain connects TRBV12-3 or TRBV12-4 to TRBJ1-1, with D unresolved. V was pared by 0 bases and J by 10 bases, with 15 bases between. The CDR3 extends over 14 amino acids. The DNA for the CDR3 is TGTGCCAGCAGTTTAGCGCTATGGGAGAGGGTAGCTTTCTTT. It is translated as CASSLALWERVAFF.

V is TRBV6-1 and J is TRBJ2-1; 10 nucleotides line up with TRBD1. The CDR3 has 16 residues. Germline assignment: CDR1 MNHNS and CDR2 SASEGT. V was pared by 7 bases and J by 0 bases, with 6 bases of the junction left unmatched. The DNA for the CDR3 is TGTGCCAGCACCCAGAGGGACAGGGGCTCCTACAATGAGCAGTTCTTC. Translation gives CASTQRDRGSYNEQFF.

V and J are TRBV7-9 and TRBJ2-7; no firm D call. The CDR3 is 16 residues long. The V gene lost 3 bases and the J gene lost 2 bases, with 17 bases spanning the gap. Germline CDR1 is SEHNR and CDR2 is FQNEAQ (reference sequence). The CDR3 region has the DNA TGTGCCAGCAGCTTTGGTGGGCCTTCCGGAACCTACGAGCAGTACTTC. This translates into CASSFGGPSGTYEQYF.

The chain carries TRBV7-8 and TRBJ2-7, with 13 bases fitting TRBD2. V gave up 6 bases and J gave up 7 bases; unmatched junction bases: 12. The length of the CDR3 is 16 residues. CDR1 and CDR2 from the germline V gene are SGHVS and FQNEAQ. In DNA, the CDR3 is TGTGCCAGCAGTCGAACGACTAGCGGGGGGCGTGGGGAGCAGTACTTC. Protein: CASSRTTSGGRGEQYF.

CDR3 DNA sequence: TGCAGTGCAGCTACCGGGACTAGCGGTGCAGATACGCAGTATTTT. This translates into CSAATGTSGADTQYF. The chain combines TRBV20-1 with TRBJ2-3; 11 nucleotides line up with TRBD2. The CDR3 sequence is 15 residues long. Germline lookup yields CDR1 DFQATT and CDR2 SNEGSKA (reference sequence). Losses at the gene ends were 6 bases for V and 4 bases for J; bases not matched to a gene: 9.

This chain links TRBV12-3 or TRBV12-4 with TRBJ2-5; tentatively, D is TRBD1 (5 bases). The CDR3 runs 15 residues. V lost 3 bases and J 4 bases, leaving 15 bases between the germline ends. CDR3 DNA: TGTGCCAGCAGTTTTGAGCACAGGTCAATAGAGACCCAGTACTTC. Protein: CASSFEHRSIETQYF.

V is TRBV7-9 and J is TRBJ2-3; unclear D gene. CDR3 length: 15 residues. Germline lookup yields CDR1 SEHNR and CDR2 FQNEAQ (reference sequence). V was trimmed by 8 bases and J by 0 bases, leaving 15 bases between them. Written as DNA, the CDR3 is TGTGCCAGCTCTGCTCAGGCAGCTAGCACAGATACGCAGTATTTT. Translation gives CASSAQAASTDTQYF.

V gene TRBV4-1 combines with J gene TRBJ2-5, with a weak D call TRBD1 (6 bases). V dropped 2 bases and J dropped 5 bases, with 12 bases sitting between them. The CDR3 has 14 amino acids. The germline gives CDR1 MGHRA, CDR2 YSYEKL. The CDR3 sequence: CASSQNRVMETQYF. The CDR3 DNA sequence: TGCGCCAGCAGCCAAAACAGGGTGATGGAGACCCAGTACTTC.

This clonotype was recorded only once. The chain carries TRBV4-3 and TRBJ2-7, with TRBD1 matching over 9 bases. The CDR3 has 15 residues. Trimming at V came to 1 base and at J to 3 bases, leaving 4 bases not matched to a gene. CDR1 is LGHNA and CDR2 is YSLEER in the germline V gene. CDR3 loop: CASSQGPGQGYEQYF. The CDR3 DNA follows: TGCGCCAGCAGCCAAGGACCGGGACAGGGCTACGAGCAGTACTTC.

This clonotype was counted a few times. The genes are TRBV2 and TRBJ2-2, with 7 bases matching TRBD2. Germline V gene data show CDR1 as SNHLY and CDR2 as FYNNEI. Losses at the gene ends were 6 bases for V and 4 bases for J; bases not matched to a gene: 5. The length of the CDR3 is 14 residues. CDR3 coding DNA: TGTGCCAGCAGGACCGGCGGGAGCACCGGGGAGCTGTTTTTT. Translation: CASRTGGSTGELFF.

Concerning this clonotype itself: At one of its ends the junction is not consistent with the germline gene, which may arise from a read error. V usage is TRBV24-1 and J usage is TRBJ2-2; D unresolved. This CDR3 contains 12 residues. Germline CDR1 is KGHDR and CDR2 is SFDVKD. CDR3 sequence (DNA): TGTGTCACCAGTGATACCCACGGGGAGCTGTTTTTT. This translates into CVTSDTHGELFF.

V and J are TRBV23-1 and TRBJ2-7; D is possibly TRBD2 (5 bases). TRBV23-1 is sorted into the ORF group, with uncertain function. Trimming removed 6 bases from V and 2 bases from J, with 14 bases in between. CDR3 length equals 14 residues. The CDR3 coding sequence is TGCGCCAGCAGGTCGGGGAAGCAGGCCTACGAGCAGTACTTC. It codes for CASRSGKQAYEQYF.

In DNA, the CDR3 is TGTGCCAGCAGCCCATCGCCCGGCAGGGAGCGTTCACCCCTCCACTTT. Translation gives CASSPSPGRERSPLHF. V usage is TRBV11-3 and J usage is TRBJ1-6, with D possibly TRBD1 on 5 matching bases. The germline CDR1 and CDR2 sequences are SGHNT and YENEEA. The V end was cut by 5 bases, the J end by 9 bases, with 20 bases between. The CDR3 consists of 16 residues.

The chain combines TRBV20-1 with TRBJ2-2; 9 nucleotides agree with TRBD1. Per germline, CDR1 DFQATT and CDR2 SNEGSKA (reference sequence). Trimming took 1 base from V and 4 from J; bases not matched to a gene: 4. The CDR3 is 15 residues long. Written as DNA, the CDR3 is TGCAGTGCTAGAGGGGGGGACAGGGTCACCGGGGAGCTGTTTTTT. Its translation is CSARGGDRVTGELFF.

The V and J genes are TRBV7-9 and TRBJ1-2; D is unclear. The CDR3 runs 13 residues. Per the germline V gene, CDR1 is SEHNR and CDR2 is FQNEAQ (reference sequence). V was trimmed by 5 bases and J by 8 bases, leaving 15 bases between them. DNA of the CDR3: TGTGCCAGCAGCGCGGAAGATACTCGGGGCTACACCTTC. It codes for CASSAEDTRGYTF.

V gene TRBV3-1 combines with J gene TRBJ1-1, with D perhaps TRBD1 (5 bases). The germline V gene has CDR1 LGHDT and CDR2 YNNKEL (reference sequence). Trimming stripped 6 bases from V and 0 bases from J, with 17 bases between. There are 16 residues in the CDR3. CDR3 sequence: CASSQRTGPMNTEAFF. The CDR3 coding sequence is TGTGCCAGCAGTCAACGAACAGGACCGATGAACACTGAAGCTTTCTTT.

There are a few counts of this clonotype. The chain couples TRBV9 to TRBJ2-5, with 8 bases fitting TRBD2. The CDR3 runs to 15 residues. Germline V CDR1 and CDR2: SGDLS, YYNGEE. With V trimmed by 2 bases and J by 4 bases, 7 bases remained unmatched. The CDR3 spells CASSVGLAGRETQYF. The CDR3 DNA sequence: TGTGCCAGCAGCGTTGGTCTAGCGGGCCGAGAGACCCAGTACTTC. Filled out from reference TRBV9 and TRBJ2-5, the complete variable domain reads DSGVTQTPKHLITATGQRVTLRCSPRSGDLSVYWYQQSLDQGLQFLIQYYNGEERAKGNILERFSAQQFPDLHSELNLSSLELGDSALYFCASSVGLAGRETQYFGPGTRLLVL.